These 10 T cell receptor beta chains share one sample of origin, sequenced in a study of CXCR3-negative and CXCR3-positive naive CD8 T cells. Via 5' RACE with UMI labels, TRB cDNA libraries were prepared. TCRdb re-called the 5' RACE reads; every CDR3 protein appears as one record, without DNA. Its table lists tens of thousands of distinct CDR3 sequences. Sequenced material: memory CD8+ T cells from blood. Receptors originate from a human donor in good health. Some clones in this sample may be carry-over from other donors' samples.

The chain links TRBV23-1 to TRBJ2-3; lacking DNA, the TRBD1 call made by TCRdb goes unchecked. TRBV23-1 is treated as an ORF (open reading frame) with a function not yet certain. This CDR3 is built from 18 residues. The CDR3 region is CASSHGTGGQSITDTQYF.

The chain combines TRBV20-1 with TRBJ1-2; the TCRdb call, TRBD1, lacks DNA for checking. The CDR3 totals 11 residues. Germline-derived CDR1 and CDR2 are DFQATT and SNEGSKA (reference sequence). The CDR3 loop is CSAQGFYGYTF.

The CDR3: CASSNIRGSDNEQFF. V gene TRBV28 combines with J gene TRBJ2-1. The CDR3 is 15 amino acids. Per the germline V gene, CDR1 is MDHEN and CDR2 is SYDVKM. Full variable domain (missing parts from reference TRBV28 and TRBJ2-1): DVKVTQSSRYLVKRTGEKVFLECVQDMDHENMFWYRQDPGLGLRLIYFSYDVKMKEKGDIPEGYSVSREKKERFSLILESASTNQTSMYLCASSNIRGSDNEQFFGPGTRLTVL.

The rearrangement links TRBV13 to TRBJ1-2; the TCRdb D gene call, TRBD1, has no DNA to confirm it. The CDR3 is 18 amino acids. Germline CDR1 reads PRHDT; CDR2 reads FYEKMQ (reference sequence). CDR3 region: CASSLAPGQALHNYGYTF.

The chain recombines TRBV7-9 with TRBJ1-1; TCRdb outputs TRBD1, but without DNA this stays unchecked. The CDR3 is made up of 14 amino acids. Germline V gives CDR1 SEHNR, CDR2 FQNEAQ (reference sequence). The CDR3: CASSPQIGHREAFF. The full variable domain, completed using reference TRBV7-9 and TRBJ1-1, is DTGVSQNPRHKITKRGQNVTFRCDPISEHNRLYWYRQTLGQGPEFLTYFQNEAQLEKSRLLSDRFSAERPKGSFSTLEIQRTEQGDSAMYLCASSPQIGHREAFFGQGTRLTVV.

The chain uses TRBV10-2 and TRBJ2-5; TCRdb reports TRBD2, a call that lacks DNA to check it against. CDR3 length: 14 amino acids. The germline gives CDR1 WSHSY, CDR2 SAAADI. CDR3 residues: CASSPGDSGIFQYF.

This sequence joins TRBV10-3 and TRBJ2-1; TCRdb's assignment of TRBD1 cannot be checked, as there is no DNA. Germline CDR1 reads ENHRY; CDR2 reads SYGVKD. The CDR3 totals 13 residues. The CDR3: CAISEELRGEQFF.

J is TRBJ1-2 and V is TRBV29-1; the D gene TCRdb calls, TRBD1, cannot be checked with no DNA. Germline CDR1 reads SQVTM; CDR2 reads ANQGSEA. There are 16 residues in the CDR3. The CDR3 here is CSVARDRGDGAYGYTF.

This chain links TRBV6-1 with TRBJ2-1; the D call of TRBD1 rests on TCRdb alone, since no DNA is present to check it. The CDR3 is made up of 14 amino acids. Germline V lookup: CDR1 MNHNS, CDR2 SASEGT. CDR3: CASSPGTGHNEQFF.

The J gene is TRBJ2-7, the V gene TRBV6-5; TCRdb names TRBD2, which stays unverified in the absence of DNA. Germline V gives CDR1 MNHEY, CDR2 SVGAGI. This CDR3 has 19 amino acids. This CDR3 is CASSYGRPPGQASSYEQYF.